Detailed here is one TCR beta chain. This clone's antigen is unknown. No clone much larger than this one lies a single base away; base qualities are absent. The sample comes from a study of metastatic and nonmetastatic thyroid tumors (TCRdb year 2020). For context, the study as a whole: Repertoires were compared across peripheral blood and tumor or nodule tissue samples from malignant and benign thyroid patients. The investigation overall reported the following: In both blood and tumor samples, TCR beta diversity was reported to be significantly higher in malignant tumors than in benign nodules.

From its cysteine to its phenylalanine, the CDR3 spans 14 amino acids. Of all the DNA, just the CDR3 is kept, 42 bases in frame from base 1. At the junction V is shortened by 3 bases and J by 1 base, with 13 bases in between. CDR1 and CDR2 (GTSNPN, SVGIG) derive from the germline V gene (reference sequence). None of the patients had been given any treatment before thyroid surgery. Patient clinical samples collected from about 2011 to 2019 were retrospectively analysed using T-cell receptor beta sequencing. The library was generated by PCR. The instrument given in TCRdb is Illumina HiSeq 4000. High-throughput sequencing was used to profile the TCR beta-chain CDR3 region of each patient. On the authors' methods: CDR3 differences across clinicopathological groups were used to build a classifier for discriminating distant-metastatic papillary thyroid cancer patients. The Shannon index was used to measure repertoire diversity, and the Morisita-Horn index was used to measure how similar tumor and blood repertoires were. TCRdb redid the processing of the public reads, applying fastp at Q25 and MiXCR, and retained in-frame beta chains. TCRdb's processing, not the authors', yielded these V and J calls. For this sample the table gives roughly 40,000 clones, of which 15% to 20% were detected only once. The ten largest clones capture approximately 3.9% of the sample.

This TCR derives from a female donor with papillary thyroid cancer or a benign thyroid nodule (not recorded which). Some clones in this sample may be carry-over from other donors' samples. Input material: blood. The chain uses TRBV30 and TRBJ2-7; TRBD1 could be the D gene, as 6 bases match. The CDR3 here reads CAWRGPGTSYEQYF. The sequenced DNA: TGTGCCTGGAGGGGACCCGGGACATCCTACGAGCAGTACTTC.